One sample yielded the 4 T cell receptor beta chains listed below, sequenced in a study of molecular identifiers for immune sequencing clone quantification. TCRdb used MiXCR to reprocess the PCR reads, holding one entry per CDR3 protein. In the table there are about 640,000 distinct CDR3 sequences, about 20% of which are singletons. The sample consisted of naive CD8+ T cells from blood, with Jurkat cell RNA spiked in. The subset was: FACS-sorted CD8+CD4-CCR7+CD45RA+ naive T cells. These receptors were taken from a human donor in good health. Some libraries in this study had Jurkat cell RNA spiked in.

This clonotype was detected ten times or more. The gene calls are TRBV7-2 and TRBJ1-4; no clear D gene. The CDR3 runs 15 residues. In germline, CDR1 is SGHTA, CDR2 FQGNSA. V lost 7 bases to trimming and J lost 6 bases, with 18 bases between them. CDR3 bases: TGTGCCAGCACTCGGACGAGCCTCGGAGATGAAAAACTGTTTTTT. It encodes CASTRTSLGDEKLFF.

Concerning this clonotype: A much more abundant neighbour one base away suggests this may be a read error. This likely comes from a read error, as the CDR3 has no conserved phenylalanine or tryptophan at its end. The chain joins TRBV14 to TRBJ1-3, with TRBD1 matching over 9 bases. The CDR3 totals 16 residues. Germline CDR1 SGHDN, CDR2 FVKESK. J lost 8 bases, V lost 3 bases, and 11 bases had no gene match. DNA of the CDR3: TGTGCCAGCAGCCAGAAGCCGGGACAGGGATTCCACACCATATATCTT. It yields the protein CASSQKPGQGFHTIYL.

Only a few counts were recorded for this clonotype. The V call is TRBV5-1, the J call TRBJ1-6, with unresolved D. From germline, CDR1 is SGHRS and CDR2 YFSETQ. Deletions cut 8 bases from V and 9 bases from J, with 12 bases between. The CDR3 covers 12 residues. The CDR3 coding sequence is TGCGCCAGGCGGGTCTCTAGTTCACCCCTCCACTTT. This gives the protein CARRVSSSPLHF.

As concerns this clonotype: Mismatch with germline at one junction end may stem from a read error. The chain carries TRBV7-9 and TRBJ1-5; weak D call: TRBD1 (5 bases). The CDR3 loop spans 16 amino acids. The germline CDR1 and CDR2 sequences are SEHNR and FQNEAQ (reference sequence). As DNA, the CDR3 is TGTGCCGGCAGCTCAATGGCGGGGGATAGCAATCAGCCCCAGCATTTT. Translating gives CAGSSMAGDSNQPQHF.